Presented here are 19 T cell receptor beta chains from one specimen sequenced in a study of cytomegalovirus exposure and HLA in healthy donors. The PCR used 60 Vbeta and 13 Jbeta primers. Only in-frame clones appear in the TCRdb table, and some are missing; sequencing was by immunoSEQ multiplex PCR. The sample carries 120,000 to 150,000 clones, roughly 76% recorded once. The sample was PBMCs. Source of these receptors: a woman in her thirties or forties in good health and CMV-seronegative.

Concerning this clone itself: The sample holds other DNA sequences that translate to the same CDR3. The chain uses TRBV5-1 and TRBJ2-3; 7 bases match TRBD2. This CDR3 contains 16 residues. Trimming cost V 0 bases and J 5 bases; bases outside gene matches: 9. In germline, CDR1 is SGHRS, CDR2 YFSETQ. CDR3 bases: TGCGCCAGCAGCTTGGGGGGAACCAGCGGGGTAGATACGCAGTATTTT. The encoded protein is CASSLGGTSGVDTQYF. The whole variable domain, filled in from reference TRBV5-1 and TRBJ2-3, reads KAGVTQTPRYLIKTRGQQVTLSCSPISGHRSVSWYQQTPGQGLQFLFEYFSETQRNKGNFPGRFSGRQFSNSRSEMNVSTLELGDSALYLCASSLGGTSGVDTQYFGPGTRLTVL.

The rearrangement joins TRBV9 to TRBJ2-2; no reliable D call. Germline loops: CDR1 SGDLS, CDR2 YYNGEE. The V gene lost 3 bases and the J gene lost 7 bases, with 7 bases spanning the gap. This CDR3 has 12 amino acids. CDR3 protein: CASSASGGELFF. The CDR3 bases are TGTGCCAGCAGCGCCTCGGGCGGGGAGCTGTTTTTT.

The chain couples TRBV27 to TRBJ2-1; TRBD1 matches at 8 bases. The germline V gene has CDR1 MNHEY and CDR2 SMNVEV (reference sequence). This CDR3 region has 13 residues. The trim removed 5 bases at V and 7 bases at J, leaving 4 bases unmatched. This CDR3 reads CASSPDRENEQFF. CDR3 coding DNA: TGTGCCAGCAGTCCGGACAGGGAAAATGAGCAGTTCTTC.

The chain employs TRBV6-1 and TRBJ1-5; TRBD1 agrees at 9 bases. Germline loops: CDR1 MNHNS, CDR2 SASEGT. The ends lost 2 bases at V and 5 bases at J; junction bases unmatched: 4. CDR3 length equals 15 residues. The CDR3 loop is CASSEMRQGDQPQHF. CDR3 nucleotide sequence: TGTGCCAGCAGTGAAATGAGACAGGGGGATCAGCCCCAGCATTTT.

This clone was detected many times. The gene calls are TRBV6-5 and TRBJ2-7, with D possibly TRBD2 on 6 matching bases. The ends were cut back, 6 bases at V and 3 bases at J, with 12 bases in the middle. Germline values: CDR1 MNHEY, CDR2 SVGAGI. The CDR3 runs 13 residues. The CDR3 protein is CASRRDAVYEQYF. As DNA, the CDR3 is TGTGCCAGCAGGCGGGACGCAGTCTACGAGCAGTACTTC.

This rearrangement joins TRBV7-8 to TRBJ1-2, with 9 bases matching TRBD1. The CDR3 loop spans 13 amino acids. The germline V gene encodes CDR1 SGHVS and CDR2 FQNEAQ. Trimming removed 3 bases from V and 6 bases from J; junction bases left unmatched: 2. CDR3 in DNA: TGTGCCAGCAGCTTCGGACAGGGGAATGGCTACACCTTC. It encodes CASSFGQGNGYTF.

This chain joins TRBV6-1 and TRBJ2-1; TRBD2 aligns across 10 bases. Germline values: CDR1 MNHNS, CDR2 SASEGT. This CDR3 spans 18 amino acids. Trimming took 1 base from V and 2 from J; bases not matched to a gene: 8. The CDR3 DNA reads TGTGCCAGCAGTGAAGGGAAGACCCTAGCGGGGGCCTACAATGAGCAGTTCTTC. This translates into CASSEGKTLAGAYNEQFF.

This clone was detected once. The V gene is TRBV7-9, the J gene TRBJ2-1; a weak D match, TRBD2 (7 bases). Germline V gives CDR1 SEHNR, CDR2 FQNEAQ (reference sequence). CDR3 length: 17 amino acids. Trimming stripped 7 bases from V and 0 bases from J, with 19 bases between. The CDR3 sequence is CASTLAGGPYSYNEQFF. The CDR3 coding sequence is TGTGCCAGCACTCTAGCCGGGGGGCCCTACTCCTACAATGAGCAGTTCTTC.

This clone was counted a few times. The J gene is TRBJ1-5, the V gene TRBV6-5, with 9 nucleotides matching TRBD1. CDR3 length: 14 residues. Trimming removed 6 bases from V and 2 bases from J; junction bases left unmatched: 2. Germline V gene data show CDR1 as MNHEY and CDR2 as SVGAGI. CDR3: CASRGQGGNQPQHF. In DNA, the CDR3 is TGTGCCAGCAGGGGACAGGGTGGCAATCAGCCCCAGCATTTT.

CDR3 in amino acids: CSAPLANYGYTF. The CDR3 bases are TGCAGCGCCCCTCTAGCAAACTATGGCTACACCTTC. V and J are TRBV29-1 and TRBJ1-2; D not resolved. Germline V CDR1 and CDR2: SQVTM, ANQGSEA. Trimming removed 7 bases from V and 2 bases from J, with 11 bases in between. This CDR3 has 12 residues.

The V and J genes are TRBV12-5 and TRBJ1-1, with D unresolved. Germline loops: CDR1 LGHNT, CDR2 FRNRAP. Trimming cost V 1 base and J 5 bases, with 20 bases left between them. The CDR3 is made up of 17 amino acids. CDR3 region: CASGLALSGKGWTEAFF. The CDR3 bases are TGTGCTAGTGGTTTGGCCCTATCGGGGAAGGGATGGACTGAAGCTTTCTTT.

The genes are TRBV12-5 and TRBJ2-1; 9 nucleotides agree with TRBD1. Germline CDR1 is LGHNT and CDR2 is FRNRAP. This CDR3 has 15 amino acids. V lost 5 bases to trimming and J lost 4 bases; unmatched junction nucleotides: 6. The CDR3 is CASGPDRGLYNEQFF. Here the CDR3 DNA reads TGTGCTAGTGGTCCGGACAGGGGATTGTACAATGAGCAGTTCTTC.

This sequence joins TRBV15 and TRBJ1-2; 7 bases line up with TRBD1. Germline V lookup: CDR1 LNHNV, CDR2 YYDKDF (reference sequence). The CDR3 is made up of 16 amino acids. Losses at the gene ends were 0 bases for V and 8 bases for J; bases not matched to a gene: 12. The chain's CDR3 is CATSRDYVQGGGGYTF. CDR3 nucleotides: TGTGCCACCAGCAGAGATTATGTTCAAGGGGGCGGCGGCTACACCTTC. The entire variable domain, with the rest obtained from reference TRBV15 and TRBJ1-2, is as follows: DAMVIQNPRYQVTQFGKPVTLSCSQTLNHNVMYWYQQKSSQAPKLLFHYYDKDFNNEADTPDNFQSRRPNTSFCFLDIRSPGLGDTAMYLCATSRDYVQGGGGYTFGSGTRLTVV.

This clone was seen a single time. The genes are TRBV7-9 and TRBJ1-1; the D is unclear. Germline V gives CDR1 SEHNR, CDR2 FQNEAQ (reference sequence). V lost 5 bases and J 2 bases, leaving 12 bases between the germline ends. The CDR3 covers 14 residues. CDR3 protein: CASSTPMGNTEAFF. The DNA of the CDR3 is TGTGCCAGCAGCACACCGATGGGCAACACTGAAGCTTTCTTT.

This clone was observed a handful of times. V is TRBV28 and J is TRBJ2-5; TRBD2 is a possible D gene (5 bases). Deletions cut 1 base from V and 3 bases from J, with 12 bases between. This CDR3 region has 15 residues. Per germline, CDR1 MDHEN and CDR2 SYDVKM. As DNA, the CDR3 is TGTGCCAGCAGTTTATTTCATCTAGCCGAAGAGACCCAGTACTTC. Its protein is CASSLFHLAEETQYF.

The chain combines TRBV7-3 with TRBJ1-2; 10 bases fit TRBD1. CDR1 is SGHTA and CDR2 is FQGTGA in the germline V gene. With 1 base clipped from V and 7 bases from J, the junction kept 15 bases outside the gene matches. The length of the CDR3 is 18 residues. The CDR3: CASSLSGPGQGLRGGYTF. In nucleotides, the CDR3 is TGTGCCAGCAGCTTAAGCGGGCCGGGACAGGGGCTGCGAGGTGGCTACACCTTC.

V is TRBV2 and J is TRBJ1-5, with a possible D match to TRBD1 (5 bases). V was pared by 1 base and J by 1 base, with 8 bases between. Germline CDR1 is SNHLY and CDR2 is FYNNEI. The CDR3 spans 15 residues. CDR3 nucleotide sequence: TGTGCCAGCAGTGAAGGGGAGGGGAGCAATCAGCCCCAGCATTTT. Its protein product is CASSEGEGSNQPQHF. Full variable domain (rest looked up from reference TRBV2 and TRBJ1-5): EPEVTQTPSHQVTQMGQEVILRCVPISNHLYFYWYRQILGQKVEFLVSFYNNEISEKSEIFDDQFSVERPDGSNFTLKIRSTKLEDSAMYFCASSEGEGSNQPQHFGDGTRLSIL.

The chain joins TRBV9 to TRBJ2-2; 12 nucleotides align to TRBD1. The J segment lost 4 bases and the V segment lost 8 bases, leaving 6 bases of the junction unmatched. The germline CDR1 and CDR2 sequences are SGDLS and YYNGEE. The CDR3 has 15 residues. CDR3 nucleotides: TGTGCCAGTTCAGGGGGACAGGGGGCCACCGGGGAGCTGTTTTTT. Translated: CASSGGQGATGELFF.

The rearrangement joins TRBV5-1 to TRBJ2-7, with D possibly being TRBD1 (6 bases). This CDR3 has 15 amino acids. The germline CDR1 and CDR2 sequences are SGHRS and YFSETQ. The V end was cut by 4 bases, the J end by 0 bases, with 14 bases between. As DNA, the CDR3 is TGCGCCAGCAGCCCCCGACAGGTCCCCTCCTACGAGCAGTACTTC. It encodes CASSPRQVPSYEQYF.